This TCR beta chain came from a study of CXCR3-negative and CXCR3-positive naive CD8 T cells. Researchers reported sorting every CD8+ T cell subset in triplicate, 300,000 or so cells per sort. Naive CD8+ T cells displayed a CD45RO-CCR7+CD27+CD95- phenotype. UMI-labeled 5' RACE yielded the TRB cDNA libraries. For each CDR3 protein, TCRdb gives one entry from its re-call of the 5' RACE reads, without DNA. The sample data list approximately 100,000 distinct CDR3 sequences. The CDR3 loop spans 15 amino acids. Germline lookup yields CDR1 SGHRS and CDR2 YFSETQ. A remark on this clonotype: The target antigen is unknown.

Study-wide points: CXCR3-positive naive cells had more hydrophobic TRB CDR3s than CXCR3-negative naive cells.

The clonotype originates from a human donor in good health. Some clones in this sample may be carry-over from other donors' samples. V gene TRBV5-1 combines with J gene TRBJ2-6. Sequencing was carried out using naive CXCR3+ CD8+ T cells from blood. Subset meaning: CD45RO-CCR7+CD27+CD95- naive CD8+ T cells expressing CXCR3 (TNR3+). The CDR3 reads CASSLLDPGANVLTF.